This paragraph reports one T cell receptor beta chain. Antigen: not known. It was roughly 190 ng DNA, about 30,000 T cell genomes, that sorted-subset replicate PCRs used. The data were produced by immunoSEQ multiplex PCR, yet TCRdb's version contains in-frame clones alone and is incomplete. This sample has some 2 million clones, with roughly 94% found just once. CDR3 size: 15 residues. The V gene lost 0 bases and the J gene lost 2 bases, with 10 bases spanning the gap. Germline CDR1 reads WSHSY; CDR2 reads SAAADI. The entry originates in a study of shared clonotypes between healthy human individuals. Study overall: Three plates were used per donor for CD4 naive, three for CD4 memory, two for CD8 naive and one for CD8 memory. Study conclusions and caveats: For sorted subsets, rarefaction showed incomplete sequencing despite large depth.

A split of CD4+ cells into CD45RA+ naive and CD45RA-negative memory subsets was performed. The source material was naive CD4+ T cells sorted from blood. Described subset: CD45RA+ positively selected. The TCR comes from a man aged 18 to 35 in good health. This rearrangement joins TRBV10-2 to TRBJ1-2; D remains unclear. The CDR3 spells CASSESRLQNYGYTF. Here the CDR3 DNA reads TGCGCCAGCAGTGAGTCTCGATTACAGAACTATGGCTACACCTTC.